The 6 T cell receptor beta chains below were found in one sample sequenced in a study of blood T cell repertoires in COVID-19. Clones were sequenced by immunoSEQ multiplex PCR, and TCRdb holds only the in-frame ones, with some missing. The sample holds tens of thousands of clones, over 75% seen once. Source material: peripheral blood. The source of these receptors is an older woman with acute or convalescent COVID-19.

DNA for the CDR3: TGTGCCTGGAGAGGACAGGGGGAGGGATCACCCCTCCACTTT. This translates into CAWRGQGEGSPLHF. The genes are TRBV30 and TRBJ1-6; 10 bases are a match to TRBD1. The V and J ends lost 3 bases and 10 bases, in that order; junction bases with no gene match: 6. CDR1 GTSNPN and CDR2 SVGIG come from the germline V gene (reference sequence). CDR3 length: 14 amino acids. The full variable domain, rest sourced from reference TRBV30 and TRBJ1-6, is SQTIHQWPATLVQPVGSPLSLECTVEGTSNPNLYWYRQAAGRGLQLLFYSVGIGQISSEVPQNLSASRPQDRQFILSSKKLLLSDSGFYLCAWRGQGEGSPLHFGNGTRLTVT.

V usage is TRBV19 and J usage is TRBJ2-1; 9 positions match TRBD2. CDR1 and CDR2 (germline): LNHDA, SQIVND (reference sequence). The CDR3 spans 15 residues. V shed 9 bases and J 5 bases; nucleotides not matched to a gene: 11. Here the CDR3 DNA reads TGTGCCAGCTCAATAGCGGGAGCTTTGAACAATGAGCAGTTCTTC. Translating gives CASSIAGALNNEQFF.

The CDR3 nucleotides read TGTGCCAGTAGTATAGCGGCATCACTAGTCCGCTCTGGAAACACCATATATTTT. Protein product: CASSIAASLVRSGNTIYF. The chain employs TRBV19 and TRBJ1-3, with no clear D. The V gene's germline CDR1 is LNHDA and CDR2 SQIVND (reference sequence). The CDR3 spans 18 residues. V lost 1 base and J 0 bases, leaving 16 bases between the germline ends.

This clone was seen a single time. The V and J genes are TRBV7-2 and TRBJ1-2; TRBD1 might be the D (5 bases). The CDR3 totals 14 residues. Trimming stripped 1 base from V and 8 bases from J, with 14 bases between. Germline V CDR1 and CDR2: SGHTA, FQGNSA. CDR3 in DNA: TGTGCCAGCAGCTTAGTGGGGCAATCGAGGGGCTACACCTTC. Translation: CASSLVGQSRGYTF.

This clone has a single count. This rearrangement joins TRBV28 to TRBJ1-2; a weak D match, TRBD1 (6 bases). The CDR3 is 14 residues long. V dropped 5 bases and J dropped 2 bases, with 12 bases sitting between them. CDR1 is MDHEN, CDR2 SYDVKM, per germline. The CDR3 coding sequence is TGTGCCAGCAGTACAAACAGGGCGAACTATGGCTACACCTTC. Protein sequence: CASSTNRANYGYTF.

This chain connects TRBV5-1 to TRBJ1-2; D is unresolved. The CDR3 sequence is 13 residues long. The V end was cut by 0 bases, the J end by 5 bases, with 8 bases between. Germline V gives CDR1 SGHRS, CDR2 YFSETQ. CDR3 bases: TGCGCCAGCAGCTTGGACGGAGAGTATGGCTACACCTTC. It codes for CASSLDGEYGYTF.